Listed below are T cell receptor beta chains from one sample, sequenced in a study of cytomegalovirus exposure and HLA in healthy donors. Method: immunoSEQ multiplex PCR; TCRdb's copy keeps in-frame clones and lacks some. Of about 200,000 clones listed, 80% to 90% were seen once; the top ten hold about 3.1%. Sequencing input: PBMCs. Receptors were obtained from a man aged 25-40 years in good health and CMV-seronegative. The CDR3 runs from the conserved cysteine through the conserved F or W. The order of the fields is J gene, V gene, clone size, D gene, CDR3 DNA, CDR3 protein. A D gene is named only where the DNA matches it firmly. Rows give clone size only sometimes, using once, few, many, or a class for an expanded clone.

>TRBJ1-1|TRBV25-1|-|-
TGTGCCAGCAGTGAATATAAGGGTGGAGGGCGGTGGACTGAAGCTTTCTTT
CASSEYKGGGRWTEAFF
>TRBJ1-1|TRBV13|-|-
TGTGCCAGCAGCCTCCGGGGTGGCCGGAACACTGAAGCTTTCTTT
CASSLRGGRNTEAFF
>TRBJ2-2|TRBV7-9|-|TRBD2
TGTGCCAGCACCTCTAGCGGGGGCTACACCGGGGAGCTGTTTTTT
CASTSSGGYTGELFF
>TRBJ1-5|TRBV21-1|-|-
TGTGCCAGCAGCAGGTCACCAGGTGGAGGGCAGCCCCAGCATTTT
CASSRSPGGGQPQHF
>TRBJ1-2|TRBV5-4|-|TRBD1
TGTGCCAGCAGCCTAGGCAGGGGGATCCAGGATGGCTACACCTTC
CASSLGRGIQDGYTF
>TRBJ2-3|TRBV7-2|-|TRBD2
TGTGCCAGCAGCACCCGACTAGCGGGGAGCACAGATACGCAGTATTTT
CASSTRLAGSTDTQYF
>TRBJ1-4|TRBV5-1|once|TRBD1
TGCGCCAGCAGCTCGGACAGGGACGGTGAAAAACTGTTTTTT
CASSSDRDGEKLFF
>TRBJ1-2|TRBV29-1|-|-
TGCAGCGTTGAACAGGGATATGGTGGCTACACCTTC
CSVEQGYGGYTF
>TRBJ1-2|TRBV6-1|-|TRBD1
TGTGCCAGCAGTGAGAAGAGACAGGGGGCGGGAGGCTACACCTTC
CASSEKRQGAGGYTF
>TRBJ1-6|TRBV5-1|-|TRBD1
TGCGCCAGCAGCCATGGACAGGAAGATTCACCCCTCCACTTT
CASSHGQEDSPLHF
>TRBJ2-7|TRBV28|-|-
TGTGCCAGCAGTTTGCGAGGCTACGAGCAGTACTTC
CASSLRGYEQYF
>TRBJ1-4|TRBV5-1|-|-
TGCGCCAGCTGTCCGGGGCGGGGCACTAATGAAAAACTGTTTTTT
CASCPGRGTNEKLFF
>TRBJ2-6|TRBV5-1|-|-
TGCGCCAGCAGTCGTACCTCAGGGGCTGGGGCCAACGTCCTGACTTTC
CASSRTSGAGANVLTF
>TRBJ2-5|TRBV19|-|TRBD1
TGTGCCAGTAGTATCCCCGGACAGGGCTCGGAGACCCAGTACTTC
CASSIPGQGSETQYF
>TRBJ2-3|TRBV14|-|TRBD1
TGTGCCAGCAGCCAAGGGGACAGCAGTATCACAGATACGCAGTATTTT
CASSQGDSSITDTQYF
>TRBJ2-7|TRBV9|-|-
TGTGCCAGCAGCGTGGAGGTAAGGGACGAGCAGTACTTC
CASSVEVRDEQYF
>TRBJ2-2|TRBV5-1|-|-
TGCGCCAGCAGCTTGGAACAGGGACGGCACACCGGGGAGCTGTTTTTT
CASSLEQGRHTGELFF
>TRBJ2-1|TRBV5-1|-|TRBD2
TGCGCCAGCAGCCTGTGGCCGGGACTAGCGGCCAACAATGAGCAGTTCTTC
CASSLWPGLAANNEQFF
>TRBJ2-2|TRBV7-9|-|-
TGTGCCAGCAGAGATGGACAAGTCAACACCGGGGAGCTGTTTTTT
CASRDGQVNTGELFF
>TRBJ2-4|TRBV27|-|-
TGTGCCAGCAGACCAGGGGTGGGAAACATTCAGTACTTC
CASRPGVGNIQYF
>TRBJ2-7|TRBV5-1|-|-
TGCGCCAGCAGCCGCGACAGTAGCTCCTACGAGCAGTACTTC
CASSRDSSSYEQYF
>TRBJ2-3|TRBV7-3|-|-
TGTGCCAGCAGCTTAAATCCCTCGACAGATACGCAGTATTTT
CASSLNPSTDTQYF
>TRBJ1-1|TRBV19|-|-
TGTGCCAGTAGTATACTCCCGGGGGGGGGCTCCGCAAAGGGCACTGAAGCTTTCTTT
CASSILPGGGSAKGTEAFF
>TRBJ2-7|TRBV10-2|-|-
TGCGCCAGCAGTGAGGCGGTGTCCTACGAGCAGTACTTC
CASSEAVSYEQYF
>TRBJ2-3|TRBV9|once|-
TGTGCCAGCAGCCTATCCCGGGGGACAGATACGCAGTATTTT
CASSLSRGTDTQYF